This paragraph covers one T cell receptor beta chain sequence. Its antigen is not identified. Germline CDR1 and CDR2: SGHAT and FQNNGV. After removal of 2 bases from V and 8 bases from J, the junction contained 11 bases not matched to a gene. The CDR3 totals 17 residues. This entry belongs to a study of CD8+ T cells in alopecia areata. Study observations and caveats: Scalp specimens additionally yield sequences from normal skin's resident alphabeta T cells. Within the top 100, expanded CD8+ clones significantly decreased with tofacitinib, as did scalp clonality. Compared with normal scalp, lesional scalp had higher clonality and more expanded CD8+ clones.

Sequencing relied on a cDNA template that was reverse transcribed from extracted RNA. Profiling relied on immunoSEQ multiplex PCR, and the TCRdb table lists in-frame clones only, not all of them. The sample lists 85,000 to 95,000 clones, just over 70% seen once, with around a sixth in the top ten. Treatment denoted: oral pan-JAK inhibitor, 5-10 mg twice daily. Sorting separated CD4+ and CD8+ T cells out of PBMCs. The genes are TRBV11-2 and TRBJ1-6; TRBD1 matches 8 bases. The material was CD8+ T cells sorted from blood, obtained at approximately week 44, from a patient treated with tofacitinib. This receptor was identified in a human donor with alopecia areata. This chain's CDR3 is CASSLHSGTGGYSPLHF. The DNA of the CDR3 is TGTGCCAGCAGCTTACACTCCGGGACAGGCGGTTATTCACCCCTCCACTTT.